This T cell receptor (beta chain) was retrieved from a study of T cell clonotyping in hematopoietic cell transplantation. As for the study in general: Recipient samples before transplant were obtained post-cytoreduction. Regarding the study as a whole: Broader posttransplant TCR repertoire diversity was predicted by graft donor and pretransplant recipient Inverse Simpson Index values.

This sample's time point: recipient sample about 28 days before transplant, after cytoreduction. Recipients were bled about 28 days pretransplant and at posttransplant days 30, 100, 180. Method: immunoSEQ multiplex PCR; TCRdb's copy keeps in-frame clones and lacks some. Of about 76,000 clones listed, 90% to 97% are singletons. This clone has only one observation. The antigen is undetermined. This specimen was peripheral blood mononuclear cells, taken before stem cell transplant. The receptor comes from a woman aged 50 to 60 with acute myeloid leukemia. Some clones in this sample may be carry-over from other donors' samples.

The chain's CDR3 is CASSYRLVGLNTEAFF. The CDR3 DNA reads as TGTGCCAGCAGTTATCGTCTCGTAGGCCTGAACACTGAAGCTTTCTTT. This chain uses TRBV6-5 with TRBJ1-1; D uncertain. Trimming stripped 3 bases from V and 0 bases from J, with 14 bases between. Germline values: CDR1 MNHEY, CDR2 SVGAGI. CDR3 length equals 16 residues.